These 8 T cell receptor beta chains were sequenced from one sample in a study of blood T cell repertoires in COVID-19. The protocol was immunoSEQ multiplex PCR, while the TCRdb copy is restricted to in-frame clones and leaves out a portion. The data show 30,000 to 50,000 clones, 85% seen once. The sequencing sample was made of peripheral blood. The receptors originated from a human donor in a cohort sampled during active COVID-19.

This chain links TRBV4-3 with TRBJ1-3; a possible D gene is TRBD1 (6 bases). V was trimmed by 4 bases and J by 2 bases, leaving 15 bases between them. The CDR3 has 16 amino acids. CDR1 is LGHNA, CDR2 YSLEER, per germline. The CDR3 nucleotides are TGCGCCAGCAGCCTGACAGGCAAGAACGCTGGAAACACCATATATTTT. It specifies CASSLTGKNAGNTIYF.

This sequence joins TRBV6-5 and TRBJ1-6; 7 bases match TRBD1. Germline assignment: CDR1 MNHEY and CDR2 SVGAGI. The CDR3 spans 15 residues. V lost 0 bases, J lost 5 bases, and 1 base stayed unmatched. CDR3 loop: CASSYSTGNNSPLHF. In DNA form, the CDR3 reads TGTGCCAGCAGTTACTCGACAGGGAATAATTCACCCCTCCACTTT.

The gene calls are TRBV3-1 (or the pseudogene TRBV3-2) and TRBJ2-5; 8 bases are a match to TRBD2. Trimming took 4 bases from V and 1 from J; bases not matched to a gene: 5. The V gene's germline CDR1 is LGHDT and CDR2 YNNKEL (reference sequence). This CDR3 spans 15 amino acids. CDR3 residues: CASSLASGLQETQYF. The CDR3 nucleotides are TGTGCCAGCAGCCTTGCTAGCGGGCTCCAAGAGACCCAGTACTTC.

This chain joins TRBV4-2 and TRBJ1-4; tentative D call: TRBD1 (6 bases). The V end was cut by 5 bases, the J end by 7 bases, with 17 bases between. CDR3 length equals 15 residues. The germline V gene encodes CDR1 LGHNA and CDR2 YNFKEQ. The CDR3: CASSGKGGLSEKLFF. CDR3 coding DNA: TGTGCCAGCAGCGGAAAGGGGGGGTTAAGTGAAAAACTGTTTTTT.

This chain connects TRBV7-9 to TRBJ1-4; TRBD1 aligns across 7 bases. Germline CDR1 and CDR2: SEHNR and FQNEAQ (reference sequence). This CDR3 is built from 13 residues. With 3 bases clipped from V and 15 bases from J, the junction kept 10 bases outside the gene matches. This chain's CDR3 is CASSFQAGTALFF. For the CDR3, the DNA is TGTGCCAGCAGCTTCCAAGCCGGGACAGCATTGTTTTTT.

The CDR3 is CASSQDASAFEQFF. DNA for the CDR3: TGTGCCAGCAGCCAAGATGCTAGCGCGTTTGAGCAGTTCTTC. The V call is TRBV3-1 (or the pseudogene TRBV3-2), the J call TRBJ2-1, with a tentative D call TRBD2 (6 bases). The CDR3 is made up of 14 amino acids. V lost 0 bases to trimming and J lost 9 bases, with 12 bases between them. CDR1 is LGHDT, CDR2 YNNKEL, per germline (reference sequence).

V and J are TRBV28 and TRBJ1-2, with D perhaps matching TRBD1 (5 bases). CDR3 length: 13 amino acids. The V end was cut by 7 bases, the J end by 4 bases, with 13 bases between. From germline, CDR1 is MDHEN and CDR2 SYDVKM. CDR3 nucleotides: TGTGCCAGCAAGGTTGGGGCAGCCTATGGCTACACCTTC. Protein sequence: CASKVGAAYGYTF.

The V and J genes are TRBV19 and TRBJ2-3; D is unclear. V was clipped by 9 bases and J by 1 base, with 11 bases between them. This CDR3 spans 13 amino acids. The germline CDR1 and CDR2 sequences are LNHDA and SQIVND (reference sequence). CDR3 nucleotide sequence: TGTGCCAGCTCAAGTCCGGGCACAGATACGCAGTATTTT. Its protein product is CASSSPGTDTQYF.